Listed below are T cell receptor beta chains from one sample, sequenced in a study of blood T cell repertoires in COVID-19. The data were produced by immunoSEQ multiplex PCR, yet TCRdb's version contains in-frame clones alone and is incomplete. Among tens of thousands of clones listed, around 84% were seen once. Sequenced: peripheral blood. The receptors stem from a man between 65 and 79 years old with active or convalescent COVID-19. The CDR3 runs from the conserved cysteine through the conserved F or W. Each record gives: V gene, J gene, D gene, clone size, CDR3 protein, CDR3 DNA. The D gene is left open where the match is weak. Only some rows state a clone size, as once, few, many or a class for expanded clones.

v_gene: TRBV27
j_gene: TRBJ2-7
d_gene: -
abundance: -
CDR3aa: CASSLSFSWELAYEQYF
CDR3nt: TGTGCCAGCAGTTTGAGTTTTTCGTGGGAGTTAGCCTACGAGCAGTACTTC

v_gene: TRBV10-1
j_gene: TRBJ2-7
d_gene: TRBD2
abundance: once
CDR3aa: CASSESGGEEPYEQYF
CDR3nt: TGCGCCAGCAGTGAGTCCGGGGGGGAGGAACCGTACGAGCAGTACTTC

v_gene: TRBV28
j_gene: TRBJ2-1
d_gene: -
abundance: few
CDR3aa: CASSYIRRSYNEQFF
CDR3nt: TGTGCCAGCAGCTACATACGGAGGTCCTACAATGAGCAGTTCTTC

v_gene: TRBV18
j_gene: TRBJ1-2
d_gene: TRBD1
abundance: once
CDR3aa: CASSPFRDRGLQGYTF
CDR3nt: TGTGCCAGCTCACCATTTAGAGACAGGGGGCTACAGGGCTACACCTTC

v_gene: TRBV20-1
j_gene: TRBJ1-5
d_gene: -
abundance: -
CDR3aa: CSASASGGGNQPQHF
CDR3nt: TGCAGTGCTAGTGCTAGCGGAGGGGGCAATCAGCCCCAGCATTTT

v_gene: TRBV11-2
j_gene: TRBJ2-7
d_gene: -
abundance: -
CDR3aa: CASSGGLTYEQYF
CDR3nt: TGTGCCAGCAGCGGCGGACTTACCTACGAGCAGTACTTC

v_gene: TRBV9
j_gene: TRBJ2-3
d_gene: TRBD1
abundance: -
CDR3aa: CASSVSLRGQGTDTQYF
CDR3nt: TGTGCCAGCAGCGTGTCCCTGCGGGGACAGGGCACAGATACGCAGTATTTT

v_gene: TRBV6-5
j_gene: TRBJ2-7
d_gene: TRBD1
abundance: few
CDR3aa: CATLRQGIAYEQYF
CDR3nt: TGTGCCACCTTAAGACAGGGCATAGCCTACGAGCAGTACTTC

v_gene: TRBV4-1
j_gene: TRBJ2-1
d_gene: TRBD2
abundance: -
CDR3aa: CASSQDGAGLAAYNEQFF
CDR3nt: TGCGCCAGCAGCCAAGATGGGGCGGGACTAGCGGCCTACAATGAGCAGTTCTTC

v_gene: TRBV18
j_gene: TRBJ2-7
d_gene: TRBD2
abundance: -
CDR3aa: CASSPETSGSYEQYF
CDR3nt: TGTGCCAGCTCACCGGAGACTAGCGGGTCCTACGAGCAGTACTTC

v_gene: TRBV5-1
j_gene: TRBJ1-6
d_gene: TRBD1
abundance: -
CDR3aa: CASSLAGQDTSPLHF
CDR3nt: TGCGCCAGCAGCTTGGCGGGACAGGACACTTCACCCCTCCACTTT

v_gene: TRBV28
j_gene: TRBJ1-5
d_gene: -
abundance: -
CDR3aa: CASSFGGLNQPQHF
CDR3nt: TGTGCCAGCAGTTTTGGAGGGCTTAATCAGCCCCAGCATTTT

v_gene: TRBV5-1
j_gene: TRBJ1-1
d_gene: TRBD1
abundance: -
CDR3aa: CASSLGDRGIIGDTEAFF
CDR3nt: TGCGCCAGCAGCTTGGGGGACAGGGGAATAATTGGGGACACTGAAGCTTTCTTT

v_gene: TRBV6-5
j_gene: TRBJ2-1
d_gene: TRBD2
abundance: -
CDR3aa: CASLLAGSNEQFF
CDR3nt: TGTGCCAGCTTACTAGCGGGAAGTAATGAGCAGTTCTTC

v_gene: TRBV6-2/TRBV6-3
j_gene: TRBJ1-2
d_gene: -
abundance: -
CDR3aa: CASSFRSRVGIITF
CDR3nt: TGTGCCAGCAGTTTCCGAAGCCGGGTTGGTATAATAACCTTC

v_gene: TRBV9
j_gene: TRBJ2-3
d_gene: -
abundance: -
CDR3aa: CASSATPLSTDTQYF
CDR3nt: TGTGCCAGCAGCGCCACTCCACTTAGCACAGATACGCAGTATTTT

v_gene: TRBV15
j_gene: TRBJ1-2
d_gene: -
abundance: -
CDR3aa: CATSFDRSYGYTF
CDR3nt: TGTGCCACCAGCTTCGACAGGTCATATGGCTACACCTTC

v_gene: TRBV5-1
j_gene: TRBJ2-7
d_gene: TRBD1
abundance: -
CDR3aa: CASSPLRTGDREQYF
CDR3nt: TGCGCCAGCAGCCCCCTCCGGACAGGGGACCGCGAGCAGTACTTC

v_gene: TRBV4-3
j_gene: TRBJ1-2
d_gene: -
abundance: once
CDR3aa: CASSQDHATGYGYTF
CDR3nt: TGCGCCAGCAGCCAAGATCACGCGACGGGCTATGGCTACACCTTC

v_gene: TRBV28
j_gene: TRBJ1-5
d_gene: TRBD1
abundance: -
CDR3aa: CASSRTGGRNQPQHF
CDR3nt: TGTGCCAGCTCCAGGACAGGGGGTCGCAATCAGCCCCAGCATTTT

v_gene: TRBV5-5
j_gene: TRBJ1-4
d_gene: TRBD1
abundance: -
CDR3aa: CASNQMTGNEKLFF
CDR3nt: TGTGCCAGCAACCAGATGACAGGGAATGAAAAACTGTTTTTT

v_gene: TRBV5-1
j_gene: TRBJ1-5
d_gene: TRBD1
abundance: -
CDR3aa: CASSTGQGLNQPQHF
CDR3nt: TGCGCCAGCAGCACGGGACAGGGACTCAATCAGCCCCAGCATTTT

v_gene: TRBV3-1/TRBV3-2
j_gene: TRBJ2-7
d_gene: TRBD2
abundance: -
CDR3aa: CASSQGTSFRRDEQYF
CDR3nt: TGTGCCAGCAGCCAGGGGACTAGCTTTAGAAGGGACGAGCAGTACTTC

v_gene: TRBV20-1
j_gene: TRBJ2-5
d_gene: -
abundance: -
CDR3aa: CSASGRQETQYF
CDR3nt: TGCAGTGCTAGTGGCAGGCAGGAGACCCAGTACTTC

v_gene: TRBV7-2
j_gene: TRBJ1-6
d_gene: TRBD1
abundance: -
CDR3aa: CASSLGTVKDSPLHF
CDR3nt: TGTGCCAGCAGCTTGGGGACAGTTAAGGATTCACCCCTCCACTTT

v_gene: TRBV19
j_gene: TRBJ2-6
d_gene: -
abundance: few
CDR3aa: CASSTSGANVLTF
CDR3nt: TGTGCCAGTAGTACGTCTGGGGCCAACGTCCTGACTTTC

v_gene: TRBV5-5
j_gene: TRBJ2-5
d_gene: -
abundance: -
CDR3aa: CASSLQVVQETQYF
CDR3nt: TGTGCCAGCAGCTTACAGGTCGTCCAAGAGACCCAGTACTTC

v_gene: TRBV5-6
j_gene: TRBJ2-5
d_gene: TRBD2
abundance: -
CDR3aa: CASSLALRAGGETQYF
CDR3nt: TGTGCCAGCAGCTTGGCCTTGCGAGCGGGGGGGGAGACCCAGTACTTC

v_gene: TRBV2
j_gene: TRBJ1-6
d_gene: TRBD1
abundance: few
CDR3aa: CASSARQGPNSPLHF
CDR3nt: TGTGCCAGCAGTGCCAGACAGGGTCCCAATTCACCCCTCCACTTT

v_gene: TRBV7-2
j_gene: TRBJ1-2
d_gene: TRBD1
abundance: -
CDR3aa: CASSYRGRRGYTF
CDR3nt: TGTGCCAGCAGCTACAGGGGGCGTCGCGGCTACACCTTC

v_gene: TRBV12-3/TRBV12-4
j_gene: TRBJ2-7
d_gene: -
abundance: -
CDR3aa: CASRGEGTYEQYF
CDR3nt: TGTGCCAGCCGGGGAGAGGGAACCTACGAGCAGTACTTC

v_gene: TRBV24-1
j_gene: TRBJ2-2
d_gene: TRBD1
abundance: -
CDR3aa: CATSDPGQGPGELFF
CDR3nt: TGTGCCACCAGTGATCCGGGACAGGGGCCCGGGGAGCTGTTTTTT

v_gene: TRBV28
j_gene: TRBJ1-5
d_gene: TRBD1
abundance: -
CDR3aa: CAIGQGAMGNQPQHF
CDR3nt: TGTGCCATCGGACAGGGGGCCATGGGCAATCAGCCCCAGCATTTT

v_gene: TRBV28
j_gene: TRBJ2-7
d_gene: -
abundance: -
CDR3aa: CASSSRGGSYEQYF
CDR3nt: TGTGCCAGCAGTTCTCGGGGAGGCTCCTACGAGCAGTACTTC

v_gene: TRBV6-5
j_gene: TRBJ2-5
d_gene: -
abundance: -
CDR3aa: CASSYGSDSLQETQYF
CDR3nt: TGTGCCAGCAGTTACGGGTCGGACAGTTTACAAGAGACCCAGTACTTC

v_gene: TRBV9
j_gene: TRBJ1-1
d_gene: -
abundance: -
CDR3aa: CASSVATLLESHEAFF
CDR3nt: TGTGCCAGCAGCGTAGCTACCCTTCTGGAGTCCCATGAAGCTTTCTTT

v_gene: TRBV9
j_gene: TRBJ1-5
d_gene: -
abundance: -
CDR3aa: CASSGTPEKPQHF
CDR3nt: TGTGCCAGCAGTGGGACACCCGAGAAGCCCCAGCATTTT

v_gene: TRBV7-2
j_gene: TRBJ1-2
d_gene: TRBD1
abundance: -
CDR3aa: CASSFSRQGVGYTF
CDR3nt: TGTGCCAGCAGCTTTTCGAGACAGGGGGTTGGCTACACCTTC

v_gene: TRBV28
j_gene: TRBJ1-4
d_gene: -
abundance: -
CDR3aa: CASTSPGGNEKLFF
CDR3nt: TGTGCCAGCACCTCCCCGGGGGGTAATGAAAAACTGTTTTTT

v_gene: TRBV5-8
j_gene: TRBJ2-1
d_gene: TRBD2
abundance: -
CDR3aa: CASSLDSGTISSYNEQFF
CDR3nt: TGTGCCAGCAGCTTGGATAGCGGGACCATTAGCTCCTACAATGAGCAGTTCTTC